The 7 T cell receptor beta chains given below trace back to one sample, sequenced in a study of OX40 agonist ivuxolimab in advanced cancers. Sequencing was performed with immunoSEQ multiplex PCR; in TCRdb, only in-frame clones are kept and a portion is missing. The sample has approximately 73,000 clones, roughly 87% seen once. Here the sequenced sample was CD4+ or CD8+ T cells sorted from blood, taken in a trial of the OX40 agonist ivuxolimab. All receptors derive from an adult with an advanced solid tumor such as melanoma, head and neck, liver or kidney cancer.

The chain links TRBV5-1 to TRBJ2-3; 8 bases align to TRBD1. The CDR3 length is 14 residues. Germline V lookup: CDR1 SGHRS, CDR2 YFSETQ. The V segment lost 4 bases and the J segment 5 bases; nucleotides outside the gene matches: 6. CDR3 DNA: TGCGCCAGCAGCGTTCAGGGGGCGGGAGATACGCAGTATTTT. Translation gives CASSVQGAGDTQYF.

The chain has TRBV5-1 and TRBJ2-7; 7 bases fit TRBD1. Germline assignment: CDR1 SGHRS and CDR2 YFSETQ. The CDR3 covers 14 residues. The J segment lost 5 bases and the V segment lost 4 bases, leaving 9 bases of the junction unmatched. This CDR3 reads CASSRFDRAHEQYF. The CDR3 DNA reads TGCGCCAGCAGCCGCTTCGACAGGGCCCACGAGCAGTACTTC. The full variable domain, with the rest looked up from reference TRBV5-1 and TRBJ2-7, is KAGVTQTPRYLIKTRGQQVTLSCSPISGHRSVSWYQQTPGQGLQFLFEYFSETQRNKGNFPGRFSGRQFSNSRSEMNVSTLELGDSALYLCASSRFDRAHEQYFGPGTRLTVT.

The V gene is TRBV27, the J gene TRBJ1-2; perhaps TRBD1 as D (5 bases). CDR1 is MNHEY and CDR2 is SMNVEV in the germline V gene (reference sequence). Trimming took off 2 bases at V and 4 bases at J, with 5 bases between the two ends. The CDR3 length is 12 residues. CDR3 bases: TGTGCCAGCAGTTTACAGGGCTATGGCTACACCTTC. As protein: CASSLQGYGYTF.

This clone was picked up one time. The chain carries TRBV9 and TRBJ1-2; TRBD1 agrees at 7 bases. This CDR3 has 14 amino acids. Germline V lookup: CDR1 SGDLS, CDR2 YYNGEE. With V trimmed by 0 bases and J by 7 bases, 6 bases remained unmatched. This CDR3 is CASSVEAGGFGYTF. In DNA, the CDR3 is TGTGCCAGCAGCGTAGAGGCAGGGGGTTTTGGCTACACCTTC.

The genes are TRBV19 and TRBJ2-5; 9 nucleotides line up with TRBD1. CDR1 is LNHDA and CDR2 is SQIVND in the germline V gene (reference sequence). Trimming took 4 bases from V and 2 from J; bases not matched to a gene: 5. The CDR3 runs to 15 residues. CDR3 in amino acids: CASSTGTGWQETQYF. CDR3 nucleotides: TGTGCCAGTAGTACCGGGACAGGGTGGCAAGAGACCCAGTACTTC.

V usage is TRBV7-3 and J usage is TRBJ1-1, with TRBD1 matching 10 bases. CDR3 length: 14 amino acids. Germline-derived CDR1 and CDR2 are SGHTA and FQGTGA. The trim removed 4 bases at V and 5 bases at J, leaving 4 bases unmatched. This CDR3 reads CASSSTGGHTEAFF. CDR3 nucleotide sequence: TGTGCCAGCAGCTCGACAGGGGGCCATACTGAAGCTTTCTTT.

The DNA for the CDR3 is TGTGCCAGCAGCCAAAGGGGAAGGGCTAGCCGGGGGAACACCGGGGAGCTGTTTTTT. Amino acid sequence: CASSQRGRASRGNTGELFF. This chain joins TRBV7-9 and TRBJ2-2; D may match TRBD1 or TRBD2 (5 bases each). The length of the CDR3 is 19 residues. The germline V gene encodes CDR1 SEHNR and CDR2 FQNEAQ (reference sequence). Trimming cost V 5 bases and J 1 base, with 23 bases left between them. Filled out from reference TRBV7-9 and TRBJ2-2, the complete variable domain reads DTGVSQNPRHKITKRGQNVTFRCDPISEHNRLYWYRQTLGQGPEFLTYFQNEAQLEKSRLLSDRFSAERPKGSFSTLEIQRTEQGDSAMYLCASSQRGRASRGNTGELFFGEGSRLTVL.